The 23 T cell receptor beta chains in this list originate from one sample, sequenced in a study of early T cells in non-severe SARS-CoV-2 infection. MiXCR, run by TCRdb on the 5' RACE reads, gives a single entry per CDR3 protein. The sample shows 98,000 or so distinct CDR3 sequences, less than 15% of them seen only once. This specimen was whole blood, taken at baseline. The receptors were sampled from an adult who was a healthcare worker with PCR-confirmed SARS-CoV-2 infection or an uninfected control (not recorded which).

This clonotype was detected many times. V gene TRBV24-1 combines with J gene TRBJ2-1; unclear D gene. Germline V gene data show CDR1 as KGHDR and CDR2 as SFDVKD. V lost 4 bases, J lost 5 bases, and 8 bases lay in between. The CDR3 spans 13 residues. The chain's CDR3 is CATSESTDNEQFF. DNA of the CDR3: TGTGCCACCAGTGAGTCCACAGACAATGAGCAGTTCTTC.

In its sample, this clonotype was seen a few times. The chain has TRBV28 and TRBJ2-7, with TRBD2 as a possible D gene (5 bases). V lost 2 bases, J lost 7 bases, and 9 bases lay in between. This CDR3 comprises 12 residues. CDR1 MDHEN and CDR2 SYDVKM come from the germline V gene. The CDR3 loop reads CASSLRRDEQYF. CDR3 nucleotide sequence: TGTGCCAGCAGTTTACGTCGGGATGAGCAGTACTTC.

With regard to this clonotype: This may come from a read error, since a much larger clone is one base off. The rearrangement uses TRBV12-3 or TRBV12-4 and TRBJ1-6; D is perhaps TRBD1 (5 bases). This CDR3 spans 15 amino acids. Between the trimmed V and J ends, which lost 7 bases and 0 bases, there was a span of 10 bases. CDR3 in DNA: TGTGCCAGCACCCGACAGAGCTCCTATAATTCACCCCTCCACTTT. It translates to CASTRQSSYNSPLHF.

The chain links TRBV2 to TRBJ2-7; 10 nucleotides line up with TRBD1. The trim removed 6 bases at V and 3 bases at J, leaving 8 bases unmatched. The CDR3 sequence is 15 residues long. Germline CDR1 reads SNHLY; CDR2 reads FYNNEI. CDR3 bases: TGTGCCAGCAGGGAGGAAGGGACAGGGGACTACGAGCAGTACTTC. Its translation is CASREEGTGDYEQYF. Complete variable domain (other parts from reference TRBV2 and TRBJ2-7): EPEVTQTPSHQVTQMGQEVILRCVPISNHLYFYWYRQILGQKVEFLVSFYNNEISEKSEIFDDQFSVERPDGSNFTLKIRSTKLEDSAMYFCASREEGTGDYEQYFGPGTRLTVT.

The chain joins TRBV9 to TRBJ1-6; possibly TRBD1 for D (5 bases). The CDR3 is made up of 13 amino acids. Germline-derived CDR1 and CDR2 are SGDLS and YYNGEE. Trimming pared 7 bases from V and 7 bases from J, leaving 12 bases between. This CDR3 reads CASRRGANSPLHF. The CDR3 DNA reads TGTGCCAGCCGGCGGGGCGCAAATTCACCCCTCCACTTT. Looking up the rest from reference TRBV9 and TRBJ1-6 gives the full variable domain: DSGVTQTPKHLITATGQRVTLRCSPRSGDLSVYWYQQSLDQGLQFLIQYYNGEERAKGNILERFSAQQFPDLHSELNLSSLELGDSALYFCASRRGANSPLHFGNGTRLTVT.

The CDR3 DNA reads as TGTGCCACCAAGCTGGGGGGGCCGAACACCGGGGAGCTGTTTTTT. Encoded protein: CATKLGGPNTGELFF. The genes are TRBV28 and TRBJ2-2, with a tentative D call TRBD2 (7 bases). V lost 10 bases and J lost 0, with 15 bases in between. Per germline, CDR1 MDHEN and CDR2 SYDVKM. The CDR3 totals 15 residues.

This clonotype was counted a single time. The J gene is TRBJ2-3, the V gene TRBV5-1; D not certain. The length of the CDR3 is 14 residues. Germline-derived CDR1 and CDR2 are SGHRS and YFSETQ. The germline V and J ends were trimmed by 0 bases and 1 base, with 6 bases remaining between them. CDR3 region: CASSLGFGTDTQYF. CDR3 nucleotides: TGCGCCAGCAGCTTGGGGTTTGGCACAGATACGCAGTATTTT.

This clonotype has at least ten counts. The chain recombines TRBV12-3 or TRBV12-4 with TRBJ2-7, with D maybe TRBD2 (6 bases). V dropped 5 bases and J dropped 3 bases, with 14 bases sitting between them. The CDR3 length is 14 residues. This CDR3 is CASSQTGTLYEQYF. Here the CDR3 DNA reads TGTGCCAGCAGTCAAACCGGGACTCTCTACGAGCAGTACTTC.

This rearrangement joins TRBV6-5 to TRBJ1-1, with D possibly being TRBD1 (5 bases). Trimming pared 6 bases from V and 6 bases from J, leaving 26 bases between. This CDR3 is 17 amino acids long. The germline V gene encodes CDR1 MNHEY and CDR2 SVGAGI. CDR3 in DNA: TGTGCCAGCAGGGAGGTTGGGTCGACTGGGACCCTCGCTGAAGCTTTCTTT. It codes for CASREVGSTGTLAEAFF.

The chain uses TRBV6-4 and TRBJ2-3, with unresolved D. The CDR3 is made up of 13 amino acids. Deletions cut 5 bases from V and 6 bases from J, with 12 bases between. Per germline, CDR1 MRHNA and CDR2 SNTAGT. CDR3 loop: CASSPDSADTQYF. CDR3 nucleotides: TGTGCCAGCAGTCCCGACTCCGCCGATACGCAGTATTTT.

The rearrangement uses TRBV19 and TRBJ1-4; D is unresolved. Germline V gene data show CDR1 as LNHDA and CDR2 as SQIVND (reference sequence). The CDR3 runs 15 residues. V lost 0 bases and J lost 6, with 11 bases in between. The chain's CDR3 is CASSIEGRSHEKLFF. CDR3 nucleotides: TGTGCCAGTAGTATAGAAGGACGGAGTCATGAAAAACTGTTTTTT.

This clonotype was detected a few times. V gene TRBV20-1 combines with J gene TRBJ2-5; D not resolved. Per the germline V gene, CDR1 is DFQATT and CDR2 is SNEGSKA (reference sequence). V lost 0 bases, J lost 4 bases, and 18 bases lay in between. The CDR3 contains 16 residues. The CDR3 region is CSARDQWPSTRETQYF. The CDR3 DNA is TGCAGTGCTAGAGATCAATGGCCTAGTACAAGAGAGACCCAGTACTTC.

This rearrangement joins TRBV24-1 to TRBJ2-5, with a weak D call TRBD1 (6 bases). This CDR3 contains 14 residues. Trimming took off 5 bases at V and 7 bases at J, with 16 bases between the two ends. Germline-derived CDR1 and CDR2 are KGHDR and SFDVKD. CDR3 nucleotide sequence: TGTGCCACCAGTGCTGGACAGAGAAAGGCGACCCAGTACTTC. As protein: CATSAGQRKATQYF.

The V call is TRBV6-1, the J call TRBJ1-2, with 7 bases matching TRBD1. The V gene end was trimmed by 3 bases and the J gene end by 8 bases; junction bases not matched to a gene: 6. The CDR3 consists of 13 residues. Germline CDR1 reads MNHNS; CDR2 reads SASEGT. DNA for the CDR3: TGTGCCAGCAGTGAGACAGGGCTTGGCGGCTACACCTTC. Its translation is CASSETGLGGYTF.

There are a few counts of this clonotype. V gene TRBV4-1 combines with J gene TRBJ1-2; D call uncertain. The V end lost 0 bases, the J end lost 7 bases, and 18 bases lay between the germline ends. There are 16 residues in the CDR3. Germline CDR1 MGHRA, CDR2 YSYEKL. The CDR3 DNA reads as TGCGCCAGCAGCCAAGACGGCACAGTCGGGTCTCGTGGCTACACCTTC. It yields the protein CASSQDGTVGSRGYTF.

This clonotype was counted only a few times. The CDR3 region has the DNA TGCAGTGCTAGAGATAGGCTAGCGGGGGACTACGAGCAGTACTTC. Its translation is CSARDRLAGDYEQYF. V and J are TRBV20-1 and TRBJ2-7; 10 bases line up with TRBD2. This CDR3 spans 15 amino acids. Per the germline V gene, CDR1 is DFQATT and CDR2 is SNEGSKA (reference sequence). With V trimmed by 0 bases and J by 3 bases, 5 bases remained unmatched.

A word on this clonotype: Since a much larger clone is just one base distant, this may be a read error. This rearrangement joins TRBV6-2 or TRBV6-3 to TRBJ1-5; the match to TRBD1 covers 9 bases. There are 16 residues in the CDR3. The germline V gene encodes CDR1 MNHEY and CDR2 SVGEGT. The CDR3 sequence: CASSYLLGQGNRPQHF. The CDR3, as DNA: TGTGCCAGCAGTTACTTGCTGGGACAGGGTAATCGGCCCCAGCATTTT.

V and J are TRBV9 and TRBJ2-7; 7 positions match TRBD1. The V and J ends lost 0 bases and 4 bases, in that order; junction bases with no gene match: 4. This CDR3 region has 14 residues. CDR1 is SGDLS, CDR2 YYNGEE, per germline. Here the CDR3 reads CASSVGQGIYEQYF. In nucleotides, the CDR3 is TGTGCCAGCAGCGTAGGACAGGGTATTTACGAGCAGTACTTC.

This clonotype occurred a few times. The chain couples TRBV29-1 to TRBJ2-7; no firm D call. V lost 0 bases and J 9 bases, leaving 12 bases between the germline ends. The V gene's germline CDR1 is SQVTM and CDR2 ANQGSEA. The CDR3 consists of 12 residues. The CDR3 region is CSVEEGILGQYF. CDR3 nucleotide sequence: TGCAGCGTTGAAGAGGGGATCTTGGGGCAGTACTTC.

V is TRBV9 and J is TRBJ2-1, with 9 nucleotides matching TRBD2. Germline V gives CDR1 SGDLS, CDR2 YYNGEE. CDR3 length: 16 amino acids. Trimming took 3 bases from V and 0 from J; bases not matched to a gene: 4. The CDR3 nucleotides read TGTGCCAGCAGCGCTGTTAGCGGGAGCTCCTACAATGAGCAGTTCTTC. It codes for CASSAVSGSSYNEQFF.

This clonotype was seen more than once but under ten times. The chain recombines TRBV7-9 with TRBJ2-1, with 13 nucleotides matching TRBD2. V was pared by 5 bases and J by 6 bases, with 4 bases of the junction left unmatched. The germline V gene encodes CDR1 SEHNR and CDR2 FQNEAQ (reference sequence). CDR3 length equals 15 residues. The CDR3 DNA reads as TGTGCCAGCAGCCCTACTAGCGGGGGGGTCAATGAGCAGTTCTTC. It yields the protein CASSPTSGGVNEQFF.

The rearrangement links TRBV28 to TRBJ2-1, with 8 positions matching TRBD1. CDR1 MDHEN and CDR2 SYDVKM come from the germline V gene. CDR3 length equals 13 residues. The junction had 6 bases not matched to a gene; V was cut back by 5 bases and J by 9 bases. The CDR3 sequence: CASSVRGRTEQFF. CDR3 DNA sequence: TGTGCCAGCAGTGTCAGGGGGCGCACTGAGCAGTTCTTC.

The chain joins TRBV12-3 or TRBV12-4 to TRBJ2-1; D call uncertain. Trimming removed 2 bases from V and 0 bases from J, with 8 bases in between. The CDR3 loop spans 15 amino acids. This CDR3 reads CASSLSISSYNEQFF. CDR3 sequence (DNA): TGTGCCAGCAGTTTAAGTATTTCCTCCTACAATGAGCAGTTCTTC.